This T cell receptor (beta chain) appears in the sequencing data of a study of blood T cells in healthy people across ages. This clonotype turned up a few times. The antigen is undetermined. The V gene end was trimmed by 3 bases and the J gene end by 3 bases; junction bases not matched to a gene: 9. CDR1 is MGHDK, CDR2 SYGVNS, per germline. The CDR3 has 16 amino acids. A second PCR, run for roughly 7 to 11 cycles, used a sample-barcoded 5' primer plus a J-beta primer mix. TCRdb processed the 5' RACE reads anew with MiXCR; each CDR3 protein has one entry. The profile covers 1,500,000 or so distinct CDR3 sequences, with approximately 42% appearing a single time and approximately 4.1% taken by the ten largest. Study-wide results and limits: Age brought a roughly linear fall in TCR beta diversity measured per million T cells.

Sample: blood. The source of this sequence is a woman aged 18-30 years in good health. The rearrangement joins TRBV25-1 to TRBJ2-7, with 9 nucleotides matching TRBD1. CDR3: CASSDTGTGSFYEQYF. CDR3 DNA sequence: TGTGCCAGCAGTGATACCGGGACAGGGTCTTTCTACGAGCAGTACTTC.